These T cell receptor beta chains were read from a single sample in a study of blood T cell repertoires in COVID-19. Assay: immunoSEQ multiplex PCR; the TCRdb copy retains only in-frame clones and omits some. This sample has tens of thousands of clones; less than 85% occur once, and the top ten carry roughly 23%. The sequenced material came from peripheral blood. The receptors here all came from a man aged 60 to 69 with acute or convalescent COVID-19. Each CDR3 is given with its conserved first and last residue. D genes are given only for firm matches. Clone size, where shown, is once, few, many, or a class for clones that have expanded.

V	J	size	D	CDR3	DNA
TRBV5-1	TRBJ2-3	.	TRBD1	CASSLQGAGADTQYF	TGCGCCAGCAGCTTACAGGGGGCAGGGGCAGATACGCAGTATTTT
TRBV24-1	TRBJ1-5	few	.	CATSGSGNQPQHF	TGTGCCACCAGTGGGTCGGGGAATCAGCCCCAGCATTTT
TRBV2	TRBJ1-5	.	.	CASSGLQGTQPQHF	TGTGCCAGCAGTGGCTTACAGGGTACTCAGCCCCAGCATTTT
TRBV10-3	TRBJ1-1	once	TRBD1	CAISEDRGLRNTEAFF	TGTGCCATCAGTGAAGACAGGGGGCTACGGAACACTGAAGCTTTCTTT
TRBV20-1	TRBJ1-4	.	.	CSASARRGDEKLFF	TGCAGTGCTAGTGCGAGGAGGGGTGATGAAAAACTGTTTTTT
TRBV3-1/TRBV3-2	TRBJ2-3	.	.	CASSQDWLASDTQYF	TGTGCCAGCAGCCAAGATTGGCTAGCTTCCGATACGCAGTATTTT
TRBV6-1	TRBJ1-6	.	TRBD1	CASSEHRGVSPLHF	TGTGCCAGCAGTGAACACAGGGGTGTTTCACCCCTCCACTTT
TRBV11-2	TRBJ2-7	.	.	CASSLTRNSYYEQYF	TGTGCCAGCAGCCTGACTAGGAATTCCTACTACGAGCAGTACTTC
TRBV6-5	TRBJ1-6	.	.	CASMGVLGADSPLHF	TGTGCCAGCATGGGCGTGCTGGGGGCGGATTCACCCCTCCACTTT
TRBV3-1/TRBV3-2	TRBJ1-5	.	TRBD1	CASSRGQGGYQHF	TGTGCCAGCAGCCGCGGACAGGGGGGATACCAGCATTTT
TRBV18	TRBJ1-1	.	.	CASSPGTGGTEAFF	TGTGCCAGCTCACCCGGGACGGGAGGAACTGAAGCTTTCTTT
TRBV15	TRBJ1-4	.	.	CATSRDRGDEKLFF	TGTGCCACCAGCAGAGATCGGGGAGATGAAAAACTGTTTTTT
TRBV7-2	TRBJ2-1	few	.	CASSLSSFSYNEQFF	TGTGCCAGCAGCTTAAGTAGCTTCTCCTACAATGAGCAGTTCTTC
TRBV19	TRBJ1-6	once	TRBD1	CASSIPQGGNSPLHF	TGTGCCAGTAGTATCCCGCAGGGGGGAAATTCACCCCTCCACTTT
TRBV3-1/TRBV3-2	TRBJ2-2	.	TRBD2	CASSHRGLAGAGELFF	TGTGCCAGCAGCCACCGAGGACTAGCGGGAGCCGGGGAGCTGTTTTTT
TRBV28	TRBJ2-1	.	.	CATYSSYNEQFF	TGTGCCACCTACAGCTCCTACAATGAGCAGTTCTTC
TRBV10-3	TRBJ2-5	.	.	CAISVGPGTPSETQYF	TGTGCCATCAGTGTAGGGCCCGGGACTCCTTCAGAGACCCAGTACTTC
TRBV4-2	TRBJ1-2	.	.	CASSPRGQTNYGYTF	TGTGCCAGCAGCCCGCGGGGGCAGACTAACTATGGCTACACCTTC
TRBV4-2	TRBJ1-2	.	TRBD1	CASSQATGGPTRYTF	TGTGCCAGCAGCCAAGCGACAGGGGGCCCGACTCGCTACACCTTC
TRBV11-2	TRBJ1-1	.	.	CASSFQGSTEAFF	TGTGCCAGCAGTTTTCAGGGAAGCACTGAAGCTTTCTTT
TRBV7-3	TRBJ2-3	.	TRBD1	CASSRDRGGDTQYF	TGTGCCAGCAGCCGGGACAGGGGAGGAGATACGCAGTATTTT
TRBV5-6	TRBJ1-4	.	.	CASSFGSATNEKLFF	TGTGCCAGCAGCTTTGGCAGTGCAACTAATGAAAAACTGTTTTTT
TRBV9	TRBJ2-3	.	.	CASSVGTGGTDTQYF	TGTGCCAGCAGCGTAGGGACTGGAGGCACAGATACGCAGTATTTT
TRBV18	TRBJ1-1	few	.	CASSAGQPEAFF	TGTGCCAGCTCAGCCGGACAGCCTGAAGCTTTCTTT
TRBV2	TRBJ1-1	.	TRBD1	CASRTTGGTEAFF	TGTGCCAGCAGGACAACAGGGGGCACTGAAGCTTTCTTT
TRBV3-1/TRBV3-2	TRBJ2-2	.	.	CASSQFHGELFF	TGTGCCAGCAGCCAATTTCACGGGGAGCTGTTTTTT
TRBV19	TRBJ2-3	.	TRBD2	CASTQGTSGYTDTQYF	TGTGCCAGTACCCAAGGGACTAGCGGATACACAGATACGCAGTATTTT
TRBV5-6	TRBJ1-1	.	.	CASSLGSGKAAEAFF	TGTGCCAGCAGCTTGGGGTCAGGTAAGGCAGCTGAAGCTTTCTTT
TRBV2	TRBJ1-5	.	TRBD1	CASSAWRTGVGQPQHF	TGTGCCAGCAGTGCGTGGAGGACAGGGGTCGGTCAGCCCCAGCATTTT
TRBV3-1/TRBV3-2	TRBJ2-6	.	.	CASSQGASGANVLTF	TGTGCCAGCAGCCAGGGGGCATCTGGGGCCAACGTCCTGACTTTC
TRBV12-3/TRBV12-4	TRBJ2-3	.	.	CASSRGETDTQYF	TGTGCCAGCAGTCGGGGAGAGACAGATACGCAGTATTTT
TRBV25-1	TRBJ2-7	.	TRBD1	CASRSGQGTEQYF	TGTGCCAGCAGGTCGGGACAGGGGACCGAGCAGTACTTC
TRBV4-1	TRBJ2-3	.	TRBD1	CASSQVGGRPSTDTQYF	TGCGCCAGCAGCCAAGTAGGGGGCCGACCCAGCACAGATACGCAGTATTTT
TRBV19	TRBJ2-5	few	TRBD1	CASSAGDRAETQYF	TGTGCCAGTAGTGCGGGGGACAGGGCGGAGACCCAGTACTTC
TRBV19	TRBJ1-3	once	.	CASEPGHQRNTIYF	TGTGCCAGCGAGCCGGGACACCAAAGAAACACCATATATTTT
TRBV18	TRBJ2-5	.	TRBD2	CASSSGLAGRGETQYF	TGTGCCAGCTCATCAGGACTAGCGGGAAGGGGAGAGACCCAGTACTTC
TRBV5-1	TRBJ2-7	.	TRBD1	CASRESTGEEYF	TGCGCCAGCAGAGAGTCGACAGGGGAGGAGTACTTC
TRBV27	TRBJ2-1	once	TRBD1	CASREGAHYNEQFF	TGTGCCAGCAGAGAGGGGGCACACTACAATGAGCAGTTCTTC
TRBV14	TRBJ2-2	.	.	CASTPLGGGANTGELFF	TGTGCCAGCACCCCCTTGGGAGGGGGGGCGAACACCGGGGAGCTGTTTTTT
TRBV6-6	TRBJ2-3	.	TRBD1	CASGRQGKDTDTQYF	TGTGCCAGCGGCCGACAGGGGAAGGACACAGATACGCAGTATTTT
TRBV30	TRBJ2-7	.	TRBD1	CAWRKKPGQGIHEQYF	TGTGCCTGGAGGAAAAAACCGGGACAGGGGATCCACGAGCAGTACTTC
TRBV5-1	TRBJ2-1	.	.	CASSLLLQDSYNEQFF	TGCGCCAGCAGCTTGCTATTACAGGACTCCTACAATGAGCAGTTCTTC
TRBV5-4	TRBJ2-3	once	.	CASSFSGDTDTQYF	TGTGCCAGCAGCTTCTCCGGGGACACAGATACGCAGTATTTT
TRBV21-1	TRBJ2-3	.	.	CASSKGLTGKSADTQYF	TGTGCCAGCAGCAAAGGTCTCACGGGGAAGAGCGCAGATACGCAGTATTTT
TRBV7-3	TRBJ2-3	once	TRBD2	CASSSGLAGAGDTQYF	TGTGCCAGCAGCTCGGGACTAGCGGGGGCGGGAGATACGCAGTATTTT